The sequence of this T cell receptor beta chain was determined in a study of blood T cell repertoires in COVID-19. Study overall: Sample material is recorded as cDNA or gDNA derived from T cells, B-cell-depleted T cells, or PBMCs.

The repertoire was sequenced with immunoSEQ multiplex PCR; TCRdb's copy has only in-frame clones and lacks some. The profile covers 170,000 or so clones, with 90% appearing a single time and around 0.5% taken by the ten largest. The CDR3 totals 13 residues. The V gene's germline CDR1 is LNHDA and CDR2 SQIVND (reference sequence). Germline trimming cut 7 bases from V and 3 bases from J; bases unmatched to any gene: 5. This clone has just a few counts. The receptor was isolated from a middle-aged man with acute or convalescent COVID-19. The sequenced sample consisted of peripheral blood. This chain links TRBV19 with TRBJ1-2, with 7 positions matching TRBD1. The CDR3 nucleotides are TGTGCCAGTAAAAGACAGGGCGACTATGGCTACACCTTC. This codes for CASKRQGDYGYTF.